The 25 T cell receptor beta chains below come from one sample, sequenced in a study of blood T cell repertoires in COVID-19. Some clones are missing from TCRdb's copy, which holds only in-frame ones; the method was immunoSEQ multiplex PCR. The sample contains around 200,000 clones, around 89% of which appear only once. Sequencing used PBMCs or T cells enriched from blood (not recorded which). The source is a man aged 25-45 years who had recovered from COVID-19.

The chain has TRBV7-2 and TRBJ1-2; 9 positions match TRBD1. The ends lost 5 bases at V and 4 bases at J; junction bases unmatched: 8. Germline loops: CDR1 SGHTA, CDR2 FQGNSA. This CDR3 region has 15 residues. CDR3 sequence (DNA): TGTGCCAGCAGCCCCGGACAGGGGAATAGCTATGGCTACACCTTC. It yields the protein CASSPGQGNSYGYTF. Full variable domain (remainder filled in from reference TRBV7-2 and TRBJ1-2): GAGVSQSPSNKVTEKGKDVELRCDPISGHTALYWYRQSLGQGLEFLIYFQGNSAPDKSGLPSDRFSAERTGGSVSTLTIQRTQQEDSAVYLCASSPGQGNSYGYTFGSGTRLTVV.

This rearrangement joins TRBV5-5 to TRBJ1-2; 7 bases are shared with TRBD1. The CDR3 runs 16 residues. Germline V CDR1 and CDR2: SGHKS, YYEKEE (reference sequence). The V gene end was trimmed by 3 bases and the J gene end by 1 base; junction bases not matched to a gene: 9. CDR3 loop: CASSSLTGTGNYGYTF. CDR3 bases: TGTGCCAGCAGCTCTTTGACAGGGACGGGTAACTATGGCTACACCTTC.

The chain is built from TRBV6-1 and TRBJ1-5; D is undetermined. The CDR3 length is 14 residues. The V end was cut by 2 bases, the J end by 4 bases, with 9 bases between. Germline V gene lookup returns CDR1 MNHNS and CDR2 SASEGT. The CDR3 sequence: CASSELSSNQPQHF. The CDR3 coding sequence is TGTGCCAGCAGTGAATTATCCAGTAATCAGCCCCAGCATTTT.

The J gene is TRBJ1-2, the V gene TRBV7-9; 8 bases line up with TRBD1. The V segment lost 2 bases and the J segment 2 bases; nucleotides outside the gene matches: 4. CDR1 is SEHNR, CDR2 FQNEAQ, per germline (reference sequence). This CDR3 contains 15 residues. This chain's CDR3 is CASSLKGQANYGYTF. As DNA, the CDR3 is TGTGCCAGCAGCTTAAAGGGACAGGCAAACTATGGCTACACCTTC. Using reference TRBV7-9 and TRBJ1-2 for the parts outside the CDR3, the full variable domain is DTGVSQNPRHKITKRGQNVTFRCDPISEHNRLYWYRQTLGQGPEFLTYFQNEAQLEKSRLLSDRFSAERPKGSFSTLEIQRTEQGDSAMYLCASSLKGQANYGYTFGSGTRLTVV.

This clone was seen just once. This chain's CDR3 is CASSLGPRETQYF. CDR3 in DNA: TGCGCCAGCAGCTTGGGCCCGCGCGAGACCCAGTACTTC. The chain combines TRBV5-1 with TRBJ2-5; no reliable D call. In germline, CDR1 is SGHRS, CDR2 YFSETQ. The CDR3 contains 13 residues. V lost 0 bases and J 5 bases, leaving 8 bases between the germline ends.

CDR3 region: CAWSGGGGYEQYF. In DNA, the CDR3 is TGTGCCTGGAGTGGGGGGGGAGGATACGAGCAGTACTTC. The V and J genes are TRBV30 and TRBJ2-7; 7 bases line up with TRBD2. J gave up 4 bases and V 1 base, and 4 bases lay outside the gene matches. Germline CDR1 and CDR2: GTSNPN and SVGIG (reference sequence). The CDR3 runs 13 residues.

This chain links TRBV4-3 with TRBJ2-1, with 11 bases fitting TRBD2. Germline V CDR1 and CDR2: LGHNA, YSLEER. The V gene end was trimmed by 1 base and the J gene end by 3 bases; junction bases not matched to a gene: 2. The CDR3 loop spans 16 amino acids. CDR3: CASSQALAGGYNEQFF. The CDR3 region has the DNA TGCGCCAGCAGCCAAGCCCTAGCGGGAGGCTACAATGAGCAGTTCTTC.

The CDR3 DNA is TGCGCCAGCAGTCGACAGGGGTCCAAAAACATTCAGTACTTC. Its protein product is CASSRQGSKNIQYF. This sequence joins TRBV10-2 and TRBJ2-4, with TRBD1 matching 8 bases. V was clipped by 5 bases and J by 2 bases; unmatched bases: 2. The CDR3 contains 14 residues. Per germline, CDR1 WSHSY and CDR2 SAAADI.

The CDR3 spells CASSFSPGTGNEQYF. The CDR3 DNA is TGTGCCAGCAGTTTTTCCCCCGGGACAGGGAACGAGCAGTACTTC. The genes are TRBV27 and TRBJ2-7, with 9 bases matching TRBD1. Germline V gene lookup returns CDR1 MNHEY and CDR2 SMNVEV (reference sequence). V dropped 3 bases and J dropped 5; count of bases not matched to a gene: 8. The CDR3 runs to 15 residues.

This chain joins TRBV18 and TRBJ1-1, with 9 nucleotides matching TRBD1. Per germline, CDR1 KGHSH and CDR2 LQKENI. Germline trimming cut 1 base from V and 2 bases from J; bases unmatched to any gene: 2. The length of the CDR3 is 15 residues. This CDR3 reads CASSPRDRVNTEAFF. The CDR3 nucleotides are TGTGCCAGCTCACCACGGGACAGGGTAAACACTGAAGCTTTCTTT.

The chain recombines TRBV7-9 with TRBJ2-1; 8 bases align to TRBD2. Germline CDR1 SEHNR, CDR2 FQNEAQ (reference sequence). Unmatched junction bases numbered 8, after V lost 7 bases and J lost 3 bases. This CDR3 is 15 amino acids long. Here the CDR3 DNA reads TGTGCCAGCACCTTCGGGACTAGTGGCTACAATGAGCAGTTCTTC. It yields the protein CASTFGTSGYNEQFF.

This clone came up once. V gene TRBV7-9 combines with J gene TRBJ2-3; 11 bases agree with TRBD2. Germline-derived CDR1 and CDR2 are SEHNR and FQNEAQ (reference sequence). The junction had 11 bases not matched to a gene; V was cut back by 5 bases and J by 1 base. The CDR3 is 18 residues long. The CDR3 region is CASSPRLLAGGGTDTQYF. CDR3 bases: TGTGCCAGCAGCCCCCGACTTCTAGCGGGGGGCGGCACAGATACGCAGTATTTT.

The rearrangement joins TRBV4-3 to TRBJ2-7; D is unresolved. Germline lookup yields CDR1 LGHNA and CDR2 YSLEER. Trimming shortened V by 3 bases and J by 0 bases, and 15 bases separated the two germline ends. This CDR3 region has 16 residues. The CDR3, as DNA: TGCGCCAGCAGCCACTCTTTCCCCACACCCTCCTACGAGCAGTACTTC. Protein sequence: CASSHSFPTPSYEQYF.

V gene TRBV27 combines with J gene TRBJ2-7, with 8 bases fitting TRBD1. CDR3 length: 16 residues. Trimming at V came to 3 bases and at J to 0 bases, leaving 7 bases not matched to a gene. Per the germline V gene, CDR1 is MNHEY and CDR2 is SMNVEV (reference sequence). CDR3 in amino acids: CASSFSTGESSYEQYF. The CDR3 nucleotides read TGTGCCAGCAGTTTCTCGACAGGGGAGAGCTCCTACGAGCAGTACTTC.

V gene TRBV9 combines with J gene TRBJ2-3; TRBD2 is a possible D gene (5 bases). V lost 1 base and J lost 6, with 12 bases in between. CDR1 SGDLS and CDR2 YYNGEE come from the germline V gene. There are 14 residues in the CDR3. The CDR3 region has the DNA TGTGCCAGCAGCGTATACGGGGTCCGGGATACGCAGTATTTT. Encoded protein: CASSVYGVRDTQYF.

This clone has only one observation. The chain carries TRBV6-5 and TRBJ1-1; 7 bases are a match to TRBD1. With V trimmed by 5 bases and J by 6 bases, 6 bases remained unmatched. The CDR3 sequence is 13 residues long. Germline V gives CDR1 MNHEY, CDR2 SVGAGI. The CDR3 loop is CASSLDREAEAFF. DNA for the CDR3: TGTGCCAGCAGTCTTGACAGGGAGGCTGAAGCTTTCTTT.

V usage is TRBV10-2 and J usage is TRBJ1-6; D remains ambiguous. Between the trimmed V and J ends, which lost 0 bases and 9 bases, there was a span of 15 bases. Looked up from germline, CDR1 is WSHSY and CDR2 is SAAADI. The CDR3 length is 16 residues. The CDR3 region has the DNA TGCGCCAGCAGTGAGTCGGTAGGGAGAGGTGGTTCACCCCTCCACTTT. Amino acids: CASSESVGRGGSPLHF.

V gene TRBV12-5 combines with J gene TRBJ2-3; 9 nucleotides align to TRBD1. The CDR3 spans 14 residues. From germline, CDR1 is LGHNT and CDR2 FRNRAP. Losses at the gene ends were 5 bases for V and 7 bases for J; bases not matched to a gene: 7. In nucleotides, the CDR3 is TGTGCTAGTGGTAGTGGGGACAGGGCAAATACGCAGTATTTT. Its translation is CASGSGDRANTQYF.

The rearrangement links TRBV6-5 to TRBJ1-1; no firm D call. Deletions cut 2 bases from V and 4 bases from J, with 17 bases between. The length of the CDR3 is 16 residues. Germline-derived CDR1 and CDR2 are MNHEY and SVGAGI. This CDR3 reads CASSYNLLGPSTEAFF. The CDR3 bases are TGTGCCAGCAGTTACAACCTTTTGGGCCCCAGCACTGAAGCTTTCTTT.

The V gene is TRBV7-9, the J gene TRBJ2-5; TRBD1 aligns across 7 bases. The CDR3 consists of 14 residues. The ends lost 0 bases at V and 5 bases at J; junction bases unmatched: 3. Germline CDR1 is SEHNR and CDR2 is FQNEAQ (reference sequence). CDR3 DNA sequence: TGTGCCAGCAGCTTAGCAGGGGGCCCGGAGACCCAGTACTTC. This gives the protein CASSLAGGPETQYF.

The CDR3 DNA follows: TGTGCCTGGAAGAAAGGACAGGGCATGAACACTGAAGCTTTCTTT. It is translated as CAWKKGQGMNTEAFF. The chain employs TRBV30 and TRBJ1-1; TRBD1 matches 8 bases. Trimming at V came to 4 bases and at J to 0 bases, leaving 7 bases not matched to a gene. From germline, CDR1 is GTSNPN and CDR2 SVGIG (reference sequence). The CDR3 has 15 amino acids.

V and J are TRBV6-5 and TRBJ1-3; no definite D call. Trimming removed 6 bases from V and 1 base from J, with 10 bases in between. The V gene's germline CDR1 is MNHEY and CDR2 SVGAGI. This CDR3 spans 14 amino acids. The DNA for the CDR3 is TGTGCCAGCAGAATGCAGTCTTCTGGAAACACCATATATTTT. As protein: CASRMQSSGNTIYF.

The chain couples TRBV2 to TRBJ2-5, with D perhaps TRBD1 (6 bases). V lost 0 bases and J lost 5, with 16 bases in between. The CDR3 runs to 16 residues. Germline CDR1 SNHLY, CDR2 FYNNEI. For the CDR3, the DNA is TGTGCCAGCAGTGAAGCGGGGGACACCCCCGAGGAGACCCAGTACTTC. Its protein is CASSEAGDTPEETQYF. Full variable domain (missing parts from reference TRBV2 and TRBJ2-5): EPEVTQTPSHQVTQMGQEVILRCVPISNHLYFYWYRQILGQKVEFLVSFYNNEISEKSEIFDDQFSVERPDGSNFTLKIRSTKLEDSAMYFCASSEAGDTPEETQYFGPGTRLLVL.

The J gene is TRBJ2-5, the V gene TRBV27, with 9 bases that match TRBD1. The CDR3 is made up of 13 amino acids. The V segment lost 10 bases and the J segment 4 bases; nucleotides outside the gene matches: 7. CDR1 MNHEY and CDR2 SMNVEV come from the germline V gene (reference sequence). As DNA, the CDR3 is TGTGCCACCAAGACACAGGGGGCAGAGACCCAGTACTTC. Protein product: CATKTQGAETQYF.

J is TRBJ1-6 and V is TRBV5-1; 7 positions agree with TRBD1. The junction had 11 bases not matched to a gene; V was cut back by 0 bases and J by 14 bases. CDR3 length equals 15 residues. Germline-derived CDR1 and CDR2 are SGHRS and YFSETQ. The CDR3 loop is CASSLGPGQTRTLHF. CDR3 sequence (DNA): TGCGCCAGCAGCTTGGGACCGGGACAGACTCGCACCCTCCACTTT. The entire variable domain, with the rest obtained from reference TRBV5-1 and TRBJ1-6, is as follows: KAGVTQTPRYLIKTRGQQVTLSCSPISGHRSVSWYQQTPGQGLQFLFEYFSETQRNKGNFPGRFSGRQFSNSRSEMNVSTLELGDSALYLCASSLGPGQTRTLHFGNGTRLTVT.